The 20 T cell receptor beta chains below all came from one sample that was sequenced in a study of blood T cell repertoires in COVID-19 (TCRdb year 2020). To prepare the library, the immunoSEQ multiplex PCR assay was applied. TCRdb limited this immuneACCESS table to in-frame rearrangements with V and J called. A share of clones is missing; checked studies link under half to unresolved V genes, and the rest is unexplained. Present in this sample are hundreds of thousands of clones, about 80% of which were seen just once. Together, the top ten hold approximately 1.9% of the sample. The sequenced sample was peripheral blood. The receptor set was obtained from a woman of 80 years or more with acute or convalescent COVID-19.

The chain carries TRBV7-9 and TRBJ2-5; 14 bases line up with TRBD2. This CDR3 has 18 residues. Germline trimming cut 4 bases from V and 4 bases from J; bases unmatched to any gene: 11. The germline CDR1 and CDR2 sequences are SEHNR and FQNEAQ (reference sequence). CDR3 loop: CASSSTEGLAGVLETQYF. In DNA form, the CDR3 reads TGTGCCAGCAGCTCCACCGAGGGACTAGCGGGAGTCTTAGAGACCCAGTACTTC.

This clone was observed a single time. The V call is TRBV28, the J call TRBJ1-2; D remains ambiguous. The CDR3 loop spans 13 amino acids. CDR1 and CDR2 from the germline V gene are MDHEN and SYDVKM. Trimming shortened V by 6 bases and J by 4 bases, and 12 bases separated the two germline ends. The CDR3 coding sequence is TGTGCCAGCAGGCGAGGACTCCTCTATGGCTACACCTTC. It encodes CASRRGLLYGYTF.

The chain carries TRBV19 and TRBJ1-2; 7 bases are a match to TRBD1. The length of the CDR3 is 13 residues. Germline lookup yields CDR1 LNHDA and CDR2 SQIVND (reference sequence). Trimming took 4 bases from V and 4 from J; bases not matched to a gene: 3. CDR3 in DNA: TGTGCCAGTAGTACGGGACAGAGCTATGGCTACACCTTC. It yields the protein CASSTGQSYGYTF. The variable domain in full, completed from reference TRBV19 and TRBJ1-2, reads DGGITQSPKYLFRKEGQNVTLSCEQNLNHDAMYWYRQDPGQGLRLIYYSQIVNDFQKGDIAEGYSVSREKKESFPLTVTSAQKNPTAFYLCASSTGQSYGYTFGSGTRLTVV.

The chain has TRBV12-3 or TRBV12-4 and TRBJ1-4, with D possibly TRBD1 on 5 matching bases. This CDR3 region has 13 residues. V was trimmed by 3 bases and J by 7 bases, leaving 9 bases between them. This chain's CDR3 is CASSFRQLEKLFF. CDR3 nucleotide sequence: TGTGCCAGCAGTTTCCGACAGCTTGAAAAACTGTTTTTT.

The chain couples TRBV27 to TRBJ2-7; TRBD1 aligns across 7 bases. With 4 bases clipped from V and 8 bases from J, the junction kept 5 bases outside the gene matches. The CDR3 is 12 residues long. Germline CDR1 is MNHEY and CDR2 is SMNVEV (reference sequence). The CDR3 sequence is CASSSSGGKQYF. DNA for the CDR3: TGTGCCAGCAGTTCGTCAGGGGGTAAGCAGTACTTC.

This chain connects TRBV2 to TRBJ1-2, with a tentative D call TRBD1 (6 bases). The V gene's germline CDR1 is SNHLY and CDR2 FYNNEI. CDR3 size: 13 residues. V was pared by 7 bases and J by 1 base, with 10 bases between. CDR3 in amino acids: CASTGQNNYGYTF. DNA for the CDR3: TGTGCCAGCACTGGACAGAATAACTATGGCTACACCTTC.

This clone was observed once. V usage is TRBV5-6 and J usage is TRBJ2-3; TRBD1 matches 11 bases. This CDR3 comprises 16 residues. Trimming took 4 bases from V and 3 from J; bases not matched to a gene: 7. Germline V gives CDR1 SGHDT, CDR2 YYEEEE. Here the CDR3 DNA reads TGTGCCAGCAGCCGGAGGACAGGGGGCAGGACAGATACGCAGTATTTT. Its translation is CASSRRTGGRTDTQYF. Full variable domain (remainder filled in from reference TRBV5-6 and TRBJ2-3): DAGVTQSPTHLIKTRGQQVTLRCSPKSGHDTVSWYQQALGQGPQFIFQYYEEEERQRGNFPDRFSGHQFPNYSSELNVNALLLGDSALYLCASSRRTGGRTDTQYFGPGTRLTVL.

This rearrangement joins TRBV3-1 (or the pseudogene TRBV3-2) to TRBJ2-7; 7 bases fit TRBD2. V lost 5 bases, J lost 3 bases, and 10 bases stayed unmatched. CDR1 and CDR2 (germline): LGHDT, YNNKEL (reference sequence). There are 15 residues in the CDR3. Here the CDR3 reads CASSETLRGVYEQYF. The CDR3, as DNA: TGTGCCAGCAGCGAAACCCTCCGGGGGGTCTACGAGCAGTACTTC.

The chain combines TRBV30 with TRBJ1-2, with 7 bases lining up with TRBD1. Germline loops: CDR1 GTSNPN, CDR2 SVGIG (reference sequence). This CDR3 has 13 amino acids. J gave up 7 bases and V 2 bases, and 7 bases lay outside the gene matches. CDR3 residues: CAWSKQGIGGYTF. CDR3 sequence (DNA): TGTGCCTGGAGTAAACAGGGGATCGGTGGCTACACCTTC. Full variable domain (outside the CDR3, taken from reference TRBV30 and TRBJ1-2): SQTIHQWPATLVQPVGSPLSLECTVEGTSNPNLYWYRQAAGRGLQLLFYSVGIGQISSEVPQNLSASRPQDRQFILSSKKLLLSDSGFYLCAWSKQGIGGYTFGSGTRLTVV.

V is TRBV18 and J is TRBJ2-1; 12 positions match TRBD2. Trimming at V came to 3 bases and at J to 2 bases, leaving 2 bases not matched to a gene. Germline V gene data show CDR1 as KGHSH and CDR2 as LQKENI. This CDR3 is 16 amino acids long. The CDR3 coding sequence is TGTGCCAGCTCACCGACTAGCGGGGGAACCTACAATGAGCAGTTCTTC. Protein sequence: CASSPTSGGTYNEQFF.

CDR3 nucleotides: TGTGCCAGCAGCTATACAGGCTACGAGCAGTACTTC. Protein: CASSYTGYEQYF. V usage is TRBV7-9 and J usage is TRBJ2-7; D might be TRBD1 (5 bases). CDR1 is SEHNR and CDR2 is FQNEAQ in the germline V gene (reference sequence). V was trimmed by 4 bases and J by 3 bases, leaving 7 bases between them. The CDR3 length is 12 residues.

This rearrangement joins TRBV4-1 to TRBJ1-1; no firm D call. The CDR3 length is 16 residues. With 6 bases removed from V and 6 bases from J, the gap between germline ends came to 23 bases. Germline-derived CDR1 and CDR2 are MGHRA and YSYEKL. DNA for the CDR3: TGCGCCAGCAGACCAATTCCGGGAGCTGGGTTTGCTGAAGCTTTCTTT. This encodes CASRPIPGAGFAEAFF.

This sequence joins TRBV27 and TRBJ2-7; 11 bases map to TRBD1. V was pared by 6 bases and J by 6 bases, with 7 bases of the junction left unmatched. This CDR3 region has 14 residues. Germline values: CDR1 MNHEY, CDR2 SMNVEV (reference sequence). The CDR3: CASSQGQGVSEQYF. The CDR3 DNA sequence: TGTGCCAGCAGCCAGGGACAGGGGGTTAGCGAGCAGTACTTC.

The chain recombines TRBV4-2 with TRBJ1-4; D not resolved. CDR1 is LGHNA, CDR2 YNFKEQ, per germline. The CDR3 spans 14 residues. V was shortened by 4 bases and J by 5 bases, with 11 bases between the two germline ends. This CDR3 is CASSPQTVNEKLFF. The CDR3 coding sequence is TGTGCCAGCAGCCCGCAAACAGTGAATGAAAAACTGTTTTTT.

The CDR3 loop is CASSYRAGSEKLFF. CDR3 sequence (DNA): TGTGCCAGCAGTTACCGGGCGGGTAGTGAAAAACTGTTTTTT. V usage is TRBV6-5 and J usage is TRBJ1-4; D ambiguous. The CDR3 sequence is 14 residues long. Per germline, CDR1 MNHEY and CDR2 SVGAGI. V was shortened by 2 bases and J by 7 bases, with 11 bases between the two germline ends.

The chain recombines TRBV5-6 with TRBJ2-3, with 11 bases matching TRBD2. V lost 4 bases and J lost 2; bases outside the gene matches: 9. This CDR3 is built from 17 residues. Germline values: CDR1 SGHDT, CDR2 YYEEEE. CDR3 in DNA: TGTGCCAGCAGCAGCACCGTGACTAGCGGGACCACAGATACGCAGTATTTT. Translation: CASSSTVTSGTTDTQYF.

This sequence joins TRBV4-1 and TRBJ2-2, with 11 bases lining up with TRBD2. CDR3 length: 16 amino acids. Unmatched junction bases numbered 7, after V lost 2 bases and J lost 8 bases. From germline, CDR1 is MGHRA and CDR2 YSYEKL. This CDR3 reads CASSQLAGGPGGELFF. The CDR3 coding sequence is TGCGCCAGCAGCCAATTAGCGGGAGGGCCGGGAGGGGAGCTGTTTTTT.

This sequence joins TRBV5-1 and TRBJ2-2, with 7 bases identical to TRBD1. The CDR3 loop spans 15 amino acids. Losses at the gene ends were 0 bases for V and 7 bases for J; bases not matched to a gene: 6. Per germline, CDR1 SGHRS and CDR2 YFSETQ. CDR3 sequence reads: CASSLDRGSFGELFF. The CDR3 DNA reads TGCGCCAGCAGCTTGGACAGGGGAAGCTTCGGGGAGCTGTTTTTT.

This chain connects TRBV5-4 to TRBJ1-4, with D uncertain. V dropped 5 bases and J dropped 0 bases, with 11 bases sitting between them. CDR1 is SGHNT and CDR2 is YYREEE in the germline V gene (reference sequence). This CDR3 spans 15 amino acids. In nucleotides, the CDR3 is TGTGCCAGCAGTCGTTCCTCGGCAACTAATGAAAAACTGTTTTTT. Translated: CASSRSSATNEKLFF.

Here the CDR3 DNA reads TGTGCCAGCAGCTTAGGGACTAGCGGGAGGGGCGGACAGACCCAGTACTTC. Protein sequence: CASSLGTSGRGGQTQYF. The chain carries TRBV7-2 and TRBJ2-5; 15 nucleotides align to TRBD2. V shed 1 base and J 6 bases; nucleotides not matched to a gene: 6. In germline, CDR1 is SGHTA, CDR2 FQGNSA. This CDR3 contains 17 residues.